One sample yielded the 9 T cell receptor beta chains listed below, sequenced in a study of shared clonotypes between healthy human individuals. Using immunoSEQ multiplex PCR, the repertoire was profiled, and TCRdb retains in-frame clones only, with some absent. The repertoire holds 2 million to 2.5 million clones, with more than 80% as singletons. Sequenced: naive CD4+ T cells from PBMCs. This sample's subset: CD45RA+ positively selected. All receptors derive from a man in his late teens or twenties in good health. Some clones in this sample may be carry-over from other donors' samples.

CDR3 in DNA: TGTGCCACCGATAAGAAACGCGGCGGGACAGATACGCAGTATTTT. Translation: CATDKKRGGTDTQYF. This chain links TRBV5-4 with TRBJ2-3; D perhaps matches TRBD2 (5 bases). The CDR3 covers 15 residues. Germline-derived CDR1 and CDR2 are SGHNT and YYREEE (reference sequence). Trimming removed 9 bases from V and 3 bases from J, with 20 bases in between.

This chain uses TRBV19 with TRBJ1-2; 8 bases align to TRBD1. CDR1 and CDR2 from the germline V gene are LNHDA and SQIVND (reference sequence). This CDR3 comprises 12 residues. The V and J ends lost 7 bases and 4 bases, in that order; junction bases with no gene match: 2. CDR3 residues: CASTDRGYGYTF. The DNA for the CDR3 is TGTGCCAGTACCGACAGGGGCTATGGCTACACCTTC.

The chain joins TRBV9 to TRBJ1-1; no reliable D call. CDR1 SGDLS and CDR2 YYNGEE come from the germline V gene. V lost 4 bases, J lost 3 bases, and 10 bases lay in between. The CDR3 runs to 13 residues. The CDR3 loop is CASSTQADTEAFF. The CDR3 region has the DNA TGTGCCAGCAGCACGCAGGCGGACACTGAAGCTTTCTTT.

This chain links TRBV7-9 with TRBJ1-2; a weak D match, TRBD1 (5 bases). The length of the CDR3 is 12 residues. Per the germline V gene, CDR1 is SEHNR and CDR2 is FQNEAQ (reference sequence). Trimming took 2 bases from V and 7 from J, leaving 8 bases between them. The CDR3 DNA reads TGTGCCAGCAGCTTATGGCAGGGTGGCTACACCTTC. Translation gives CASSLWQGGYTF.

The chain carries TRBV28 and TRBJ2-6, with D possibly being TRBD2 (6 bases). The CDR3 runs 16 residues. Trimming took off 10 bases at V and 0 bases at J, with 16 bases between the two ends. Germline CDR1 reads MDHEN; CDR2 reads SYDVKM. The CDR3 DNA reads as TGTGCCACCGGAGGGGACGAAGTCTCTGGGGCCAACGTCCTGACTTTC. Translated: CATGGDEVSGANVLTF. The full variable domain, in which reference TRBV28 and TRBJ2-6 provide the parts outside the CDR3, is DVKVTQSSRYLVKRTGEKVFLECVQDMDHENMFWYRQDPGLGLRLIYFSYDVKMKEKGDIPEGYSVSREKKERFSLILESASTNQTSMYLCATGGDEVSGANVLTFGAGSRLTVL.

This chain uses TRBV30 with TRBJ2-2; D is unresolved. The germline CDR1 and CDR2 sequences are GTSNPN and SVGIG (reference sequence). The CDR3 sequence is 14 residues long. The germline V and J ends were trimmed by 4 bases and 7 bases, with 16 bases remaining between them. The CDR3 coding sequence is TGTGCCTGGAAGGCGGTCCCAATGGTCGGGGAGCTGTTTTTT. Protein: CAWKAVPMVGELFF.

J is TRBJ2-7 and V is TRBV4-2; TRBD1 matches at 7 bases. Unmatched junction bases numbered 6, after V lost 2 bases and J lost 2 bases. The CDR3 has 15 amino acids. Germline assignment: CDR1 LGHNA and CDR2 YNFKEQ. As DNA, the CDR3 is TGTGCCAGCAGCCAACCACGACAGGGACCCTACGAGCAGTACTTC. This codes for CASSQPRQGPYEQYF.

The rearrangement links TRBV28 to TRBJ2-7; D is perhaps TRBD2 (5 bases). V was clipped by 1 base and J by 3 bases, with 10 bases between them. The CDR3 consists of 14 residues. Germline assignment: CDR1 MDHEN and CDR2 SYDVKM. CDR3 residues: CASSLYGELYEQYF. The CDR3 DNA reads as TGTGCCAGCAGTTTATACGGGGAACTCTACGAGCAGTACTTC.

The chain carries TRBV28 and TRBJ2-1; D uncertain. V lost 3 bases and J 5 bases, leaving 14 bases between the germline ends. Germline loops: CDR1 MDHEN, CDR2 SYDVKM. The CDR3 length is 15 residues. The CDR3 is CASSFGGTANNEQFF. For the CDR3, the DNA is TGTGCCAGCAGTTTTGGCGGAACGGCAAACAATGAGCAGTTCTTC.